The clone carrying this TCR beta chain was detected many times. This entry is derived from a study of T cells in Graves' hyperthyroidism and ophthalmopathy. RNA transcripts gave rise to amplified TCR beta CDR3 regions. The study used the HTBI primer set for a first-round RT-PCR of the TCR CDR3. TCRdb reprocessed the multiplex PCR reads with MiXCR, giving one entry per CDR3 protein. The table lists 400,000 to 500,000 distinct CDR3 sequences, about 13% of them singletons. V was pared by 8 bases and J by 7 bases, with 8 bases of the junction left unmatched. The CDR3 sequence is 13 residues long. CDR1 is MNHNS, CDR2 SASEGT, per germline.

The sample comprised blood. The genes are TRBV6-1 and TRBJ1-5, with 7 bases fitting TRBD1. This sequence originates from a young woman with Graves' hyperthyroidism. CDR3 bases: TGTGCCAGCCTTCCAGCAGGGGGACAGCCCCAGCATTTT. It translates to CASLPAGGQPQHF.